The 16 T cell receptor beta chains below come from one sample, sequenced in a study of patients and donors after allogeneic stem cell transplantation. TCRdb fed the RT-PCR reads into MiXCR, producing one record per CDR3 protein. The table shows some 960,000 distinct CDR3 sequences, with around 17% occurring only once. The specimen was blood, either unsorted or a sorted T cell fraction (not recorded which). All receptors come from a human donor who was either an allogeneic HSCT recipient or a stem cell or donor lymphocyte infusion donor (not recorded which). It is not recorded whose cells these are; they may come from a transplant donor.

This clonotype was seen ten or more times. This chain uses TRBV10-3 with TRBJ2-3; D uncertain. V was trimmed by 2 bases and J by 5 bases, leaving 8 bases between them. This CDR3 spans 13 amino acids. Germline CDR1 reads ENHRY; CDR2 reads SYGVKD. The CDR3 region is CAISEPSRDTQYF. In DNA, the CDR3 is TGTGCCATCAGTGAGCCCAGTCGAGATACGCAGTATTTT.

CDR3 coding DNA: TGTGCCAGCAGTTCCTCCCGGACAGGTCGCGCTAACTATGGCTACACCTTC. It encodes CASSSSRTGRANYGYTF. J is TRBJ1-2 and V is TRBV12-3 or TRBV12-4; TRBD1 agrees at 7 bases. V lost 4 bases, J lost 0 bases, and 11 bases stayed unmatched. The CDR3 runs to 17 residues.

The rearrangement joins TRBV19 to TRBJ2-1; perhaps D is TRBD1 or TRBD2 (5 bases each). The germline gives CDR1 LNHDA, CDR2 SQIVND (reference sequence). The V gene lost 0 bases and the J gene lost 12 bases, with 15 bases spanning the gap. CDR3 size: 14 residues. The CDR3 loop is CASSIDQRGRRQFF. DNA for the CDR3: TGTGCCAGTAGTATAGATCAACGGGGACGGAGGCAGTTCTTC.

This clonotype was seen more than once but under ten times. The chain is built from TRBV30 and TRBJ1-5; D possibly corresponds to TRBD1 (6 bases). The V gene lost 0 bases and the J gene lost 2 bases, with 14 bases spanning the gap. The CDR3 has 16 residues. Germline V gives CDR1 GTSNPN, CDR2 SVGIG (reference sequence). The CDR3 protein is CAWSVNSGAGNQPQHF. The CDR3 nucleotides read TGTGCCTGGAGTGTGAATTCGGGGGCGGGCAATCAGCCCCAGCATTTT.

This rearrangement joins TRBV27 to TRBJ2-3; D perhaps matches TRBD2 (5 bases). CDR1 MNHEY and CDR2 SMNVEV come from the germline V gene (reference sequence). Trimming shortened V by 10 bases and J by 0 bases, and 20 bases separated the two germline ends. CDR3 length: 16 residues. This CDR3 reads CATLRNGLVSTDTQYF. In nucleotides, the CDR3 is TGTGCCACCCTTAGAAATGGACTGGTAAGCACAGATACGCAGTATTTT.

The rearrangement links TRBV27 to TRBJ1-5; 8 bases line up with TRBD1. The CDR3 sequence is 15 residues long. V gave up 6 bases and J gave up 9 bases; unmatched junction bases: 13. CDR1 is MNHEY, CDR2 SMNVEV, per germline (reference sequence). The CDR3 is CASSQTGGYVWPQHF. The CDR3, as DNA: TGTGCCAGCAGCCAAACAGGGGGGTACGTATGGCCCCAGCATTTT.

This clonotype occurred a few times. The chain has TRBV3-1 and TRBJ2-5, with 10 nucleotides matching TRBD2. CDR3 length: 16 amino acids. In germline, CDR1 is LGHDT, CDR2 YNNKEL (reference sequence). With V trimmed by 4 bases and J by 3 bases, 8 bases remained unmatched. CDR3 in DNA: TGTGCCAGCAGCCCCACCCTAGCGGGGGCGAAAGAGACCCAGTACTTC. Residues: CASSPTLAGAKETQYF.

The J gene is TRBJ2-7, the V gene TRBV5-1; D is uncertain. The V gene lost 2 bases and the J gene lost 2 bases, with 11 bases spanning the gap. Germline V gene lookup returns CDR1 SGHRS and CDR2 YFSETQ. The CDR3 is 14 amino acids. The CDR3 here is CASSFQPLTYEQYF. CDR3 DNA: TGCGCCAGCAGCTTCCAGCCTCTGACCTACGAGCAGTACTTC.

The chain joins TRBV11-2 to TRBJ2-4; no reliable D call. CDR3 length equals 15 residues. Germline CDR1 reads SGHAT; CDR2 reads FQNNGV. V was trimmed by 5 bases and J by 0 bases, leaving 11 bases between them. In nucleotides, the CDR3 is TGTGCCAGCAGCGCGGACCCCGCAGCCAAAAACATTCAGTACTTC. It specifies CASSADPAAKNIQYF.

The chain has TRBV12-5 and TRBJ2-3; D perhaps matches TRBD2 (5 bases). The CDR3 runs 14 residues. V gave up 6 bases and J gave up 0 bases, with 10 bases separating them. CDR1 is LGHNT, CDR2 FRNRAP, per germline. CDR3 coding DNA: TGTGCTAGTGGGGACTCACCTAGCACAGATACGCAGTATTTT. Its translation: CASGDSPSTDTQYF. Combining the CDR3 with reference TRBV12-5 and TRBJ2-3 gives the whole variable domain DARVTQTPRHKVTEMGQEVTMRCQPILGHNTVFWYRQTMMQGLELLAYFRNRAPLDDSGMPKDRFSAEMPDATLATLKIQPSEPRDSAVYFCASGDSPSTDTQYFGPGTRLTVL.

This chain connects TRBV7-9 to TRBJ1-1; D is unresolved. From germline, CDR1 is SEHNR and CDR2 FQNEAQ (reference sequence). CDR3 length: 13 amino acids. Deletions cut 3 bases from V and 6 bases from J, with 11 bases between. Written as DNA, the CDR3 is TGTGCCAGCAGCTTGAGGGTTTTGGCTGAAGCTTTCTTT. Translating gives CASSLRVLAEAFF.

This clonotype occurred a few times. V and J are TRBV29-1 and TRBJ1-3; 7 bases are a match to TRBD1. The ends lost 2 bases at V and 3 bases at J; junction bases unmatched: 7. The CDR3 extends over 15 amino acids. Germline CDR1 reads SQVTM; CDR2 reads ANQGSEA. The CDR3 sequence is CSVEIQGVDGNTIYF. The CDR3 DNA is TGCAGCGTTGAAATCCAGGGGGTGGATGGAAACACCATATATTTT.

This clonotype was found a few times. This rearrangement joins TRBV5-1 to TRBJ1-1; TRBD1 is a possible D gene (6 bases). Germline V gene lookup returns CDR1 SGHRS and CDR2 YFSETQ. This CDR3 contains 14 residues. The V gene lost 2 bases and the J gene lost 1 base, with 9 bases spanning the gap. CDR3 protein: CASSFGQQNTEAFF. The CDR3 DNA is TGCGCCAGCAGCTTTGGACAGCAGAACACTGAAGCTTTCTTT. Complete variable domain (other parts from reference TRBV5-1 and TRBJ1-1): KAGVTQTPRYLIKTRGQQVTLSCSPISGHRSVSWYQQTPGQGLQFLFEYFSETQRNKGNFPGRFSGRQFSNSRSEMNVSTLELGDSALYLCASSFGQQNTEAFFGQGTRLTVV.

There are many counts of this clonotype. In DNA, the CDR3 is TGCGCCAGCAGCTCCCGGACAGGGTGGGACAATGAGCAGTTCTTC. This translates into CASSSRTGWDNEQFF. V and J are TRBV5-1 and TRBJ2-1; 8 bases line up with TRBD1. CDR3 length equals 15 residues. Germline values: CDR1 SGHRS, CDR2 YFSETQ. With V trimmed by 3 bases and J by 5 bases, 7 bases remained unmatched. Drawing the rest from reference TRBV5-1 and TRBJ2-1, the complete variable domain is KAGVTQTPRYLIKTRGQQVTLSCSPISGHRSVSWYQQTPGQGLQFLFEYFSETQRNKGNFPGRFSGRQFSNSRSEMNVSTLELGDSALYLCASSSRTGWDNEQFFGPGTRLTVL.

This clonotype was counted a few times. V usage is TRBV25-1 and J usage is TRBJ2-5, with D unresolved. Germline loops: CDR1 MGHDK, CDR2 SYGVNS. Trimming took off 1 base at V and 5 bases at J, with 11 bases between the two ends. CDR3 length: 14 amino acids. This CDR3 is CASSELRFGETQYF. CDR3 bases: TGTGCCAGCAGTGAATTAAGGTTCGGGGAGACCCAGTACTTC.

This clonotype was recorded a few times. The CDR3 here is CASKRDGAKNIQYF. DNA for the CDR3: TGTGCCAGTAAGAGGGACGGGGCCAAAAACATTCAGTACTTC. The gene calls are TRBV19 and TRBJ2-4; tentatively, D is TRBD1 or TRBD2 (5 bases each). Per germline, CDR1 LNHDA and CDR2 SQIVND (reference sequence). CDR3 length equals 14 residues. V gave up 7 bases and J gave up 1 base, with 11 bases separating them. Full variable domain (outside the CDR3, taken from reference TRBV19 and TRBJ2-4): DGGITQSPKYLFRKEGQNVTLSCEQNLNHDAMYWYRQDPGQGLRLIYYSQIVNDFQKGDIAEGYSVSREKKESFPLTVTSAQKNPTAFYLCASKRDGAKNIQYFGAGTRLSVL.